The rows below give T cell receptor beta chains drawn from one sample of a study of cytotoxic CD8 clonotypes in ibrutinib-treated CLL. Data came from immunoSEQ multiplex PCR; TCRdb stores just in-frame clones and leaves some out. Of some 200,000 clones listed, approximately 70% were seen once; the top ten hold about 6.4%. The sample consisted of PBMCs, taken after 12 months of ibrutinib treatment. The source of these receptors is a human donor with chronic lymphocytic leukemia. CDR3s include the opening cysteine and the closing phenylalanine or tryptophan. Fields, in order: V gene, J gene, D gene, clone size, CDR3 protein, CDR3 DNA. A D gene is named only where the DNA matches it firmly. The size of a clone is reported for some rows only, either as once, few or many, or as a class for expanded clones.

v_gene: TRBV30; j_gene: TRBJ2-7; d_gene: NA; abundance: few; CDR3aa: CAWISRDRPSYEQYF; CDR3nt: TGTGCCTGGATTAGCCGGGACCGGCCCTCCTACGAGCAGTACTTC
v_gene: TRBV13; j_gene: TRBJ1-1; d_gene: NA; abundance: NA; CDR3aa: CASRWKLGEAFF; CDR3nt: TGTGCCAGCAGGTGGAAGCTGGGGGAAGCTTTCTTT
v_gene: TRBV7-6; j_gene: TRBJ2-7; d_gene: NA; abundance: NA; CDR3aa: CASSLSPGYEQYF; CDR3nt: TGTGCCAGCAGCTTAAGTCCGGGGTACGAGCAGTACTTC
v_gene: TRBV6-5; j_gene: TRBJ2-1; d_gene: NA; abundance: NA; CDR3aa: CASSYGSEQFF; CDR3nt: TGTGCCAGCAGTTACGGGTCTGAGCAGTTCTTC
v_gene: TRBV9; j_gene: TRBJ1-2; d_gene: NA; abundance: NA; CDR3aa: CASSAARGYTF; CDR3nt: TGTGCCAGCAGCGCGGCCCGTGGCTACACCTTC
v_gene: TRBV10-3; j_gene: TRBJ1-5; d_gene: NA; abundance: NA; CDR3aa: CAISDGPTNQPQHF; CDR3nt: TGTGCCATCAGTGATGGGCCTACCAATCAGCCCCAGCATTTT
v_gene: TRBV6-5; j_gene: TRBJ1-2; d_gene: NA; abundance: NA; CDR3aa: CASRGDDTNNYGYTF; CDR3nt: TGTGCCAGCAGGGGGGACGACACAAACAACTATGGCTACACCTTC
v_gene: TRBV5-1; j_gene: TRBJ2-5; d_gene: TRBD1; abundance: few; CDR3aa: CASSPDPVGQGETQYF; CDR3nt: TGCGCCAGCAGCCCGGATCCTGTGGGACAGGGTGAGACCCAGTACTTC
v_gene: TRBV6-1; j_gene: TRBJ2-1; d_gene: NA; abundance: NA; CDR3aa: CATLELHYNEQFF; CDR3nt: TGTGCCACACTGGAACTACACTACAATGAGCAGTTCTTC
v_gene: TRBV5-6; j_gene: TRBJ1-5; d_gene: TRBD1; abundance: few; CDR3aa: CASSLEVDRESNQPQHF; CDR3nt: TGTGCCAGCAGCTTGGAAGTCGACAGGGAAAGCAATCAGCCCCAGCATTTT
v_gene: TRBV6-5; j_gene: TRBJ2-7; d_gene: NA; abundance: NA; CDR3aa: CASSYSFQGGHEQYF; CDR3nt: TGTGCCAGCAGTTACTCGTTTCAGGGTGGCCACGAGCAGTACTTC
v_gene: TRBV6-5; j_gene: TRBJ1-6; d_gene: NA; abundance: few; CDR3aa: CASSYEGNSPLHF; CDR3nt: TGTGCCAGCAGTTATGAGGGAAATTCACCCCTCCACTTT
v_gene: TRBV4-1; j_gene: TRBJ1-5; d_gene: TRBD1; abundance: few; CDR3aa: CASSQQGAMGNQPQHF; CDR3nt: TGCGCCAGCAGCCAACAGGGGGCGATGGGCAATCAGCCCCAGCATTTT
v_gene: TRBV20-1; j_gene: TRBJ2-7; d_gene: TRBD1; abundance: NA; CDR3aa: CSARVGTGHHF; CDR3nt: TGCAGTGCTAGAGTTGGGACAGGACACCACTTC
v_gene: TRBV19; j_gene: TRBJ2-3; d_gene: TRBD2; abundance: NA; CDR3aa: CASSLAGGGSDTQYF; CDR3nt: TGTGCCAGTAGTCTAGCGGGAGGGGGATCAGATACGCAGTATTTT
v_gene: TRBV7-2; j_gene: TRBJ1-4; d_gene: NA; abundance: few; CDR3aa: CASSPRSGGKREKLFF; CDR3nt: TGTGCCAGCAGTCCCAGGTCTGGGGGGAAGAGGGAAAAACTGTTTTTT
v_gene: TRBV5-8; j_gene: TRBJ1-6; d_gene: NA; abundance: few; CDR3aa: CASSLGGDSPLHF; CDR3nt: TGTGCCAGCAGCTTAGGTGGGGATTCACCCCTCCACTTT
v_gene: TRBV19; j_gene: TRBJ2-2; d_gene: NA; abundance: once; CDR3aa: CASSWWDNTGELFF; CDR3nt: TGTGCCAGTAGTTGGTGGGATAACACCGGGGAGCTGTTTTTT
v_gene: TRBV19; j_gene: TRBJ2-5; d_gene: NA; abundance: NA; CDR3aa: CASSISVNRETQYF; CDR3nt: TGTGCCAGTAGTATATCGGTGAATCGGGAGACCCAGTACTTC
v_gene: TRBV7-9; j_gene: TRBJ1-1; d_gene: NA; abundance: NA; CDR3aa: CASSYLVNTEAFF; CDR3nt: TGTGCCAGCAGCTACTTAGTGAACACTGAAGCTTTCTTT
v_gene: TRBV6-1; j_gene: TRBJ2-3; d_gene: TRBD2; abundance: NA; CDR3aa: CASRGEGLATDTQYF; CDR3nt: TGTGCCAGCAGGGGGGAGGGCTTGGCTACAGATACGCAGTATTTT
v_gene: TRBV2; j_gene: TRBJ2-1; d_gene: NA; abundance: NA; CDR3aa: CASVLNSYNEQFF; CDR3nt: TGTGCCAGCGTTCTGAACTCCTACAATGAGCAGTTCTTC
v_gene: TRBV18; j_gene: TRBJ1-5; d_gene: TRBD1; abundance: NA; CDR3aa: CASSPDRGDGNQPQHF; CDR3nt: TGTGCCAGCTCACCGGACAGGGGGGATGGGAATCAGCCCCAGCATTTT
v_gene: TRBV30; j_gene: TRBJ2-2; d_gene: TRBD1; abundance: NA; CDR3aa: CASEDRVFSTGELFF; CDR3nt: TGTGCCTCAGAGGACAGGGTTTTCTCGACCGGGGAGCTGTTTTTT
v_gene: TRBV10-3; j_gene: TRBJ1-5; d_gene: NA; abundance: NA; CDR3aa: CAISPHSSNQPQHF; CDR3nt: TGTGCCATCAGCCCTCACAGCTCCAATCAGCCCCAGCATTTT
v_gene: TRBV29-1; j_gene: TRBJ2-3; d_gene: NA; abundance: NA; CDR3aa: CSPRDELTDTQYF; CDR3nt: TGCAGCCCTCGAGACGAGCTCACAGATACGCAGTATTTT
v_gene: TRBV6-5; j_gene: TRBJ2-5; d_gene: NA; abundance: NA; CDR3aa: CASSYSGTVKETQYF; CDR3nt: TGTGCCAGCAGTTACTCTGGGACGGTCAAAGAGACCCAGTACTTC
v_gene: TRBV6-6; j_gene: TRBJ1-5; d_gene: NA; abundance: NA; CDR3aa: CASSYRGAPNQPQHF; CDR3nt: TGTGCCAGCAGTTACCGGGGGGCCCCCAATCAGCCCCAGCATTTT
v_gene: TRBV27; j_gene: TRBJ1-4; d_gene: NA; abundance: NA; CDR3aa: CASSFQGTTNEKLFF; CDR3nt: TGTGCCAGCAGTTTCCAAGGTACAACTAATGAAAAACTGTTTTTT
v_gene: TRBV10-3; j_gene: TRBJ2-7; d_gene: NA; abundance: NA; CDR3aa: CASSGYEQYF; CDR3nt: TGTGCCAGCAGTGGCTACGAGCAGTACTTC
v_gene: TRBV4-3; j_gene: TRBJ2-2; d_gene: NA; abundance: NA; CDR3aa: CASSQQLARATGELFF; CDR3nt: TGCGCCAGCAGCCAACAGCTGGCCCGGGCTACCGGGGAGCTGTTTTTT
v_gene: TRBV5-4; j_gene: TRBJ1-4; d_gene: NA; abundance: NA; CDR3aa: CASSLGQGYEKLFF; CDR3nt: TGTGCCAGCAGCTTGGGGCAGGGATACGAAAAACTGTTTTTT
v_gene: TRBV6-6; j_gene: TRBJ1-5; d_gene: TRBD1; abundance: NA; CDR3aa: CASSATLGQLNQPQHF; CDR3nt: TGTGCCAGCAGTGCAACCCTGGGACAGCTCAATCAGCCCCAGCATTTT
v_gene: TRBV5-4; j_gene: TRBJ1-5; d_gene: NA; abundance: NA; CDR3aa: CASSWSQHF; CDR3nt: TGTGCCAGCAGCTGGTCCCAGCATTTT
v_gene: TRBV15; j_gene: TRBJ2-1; d_gene: TRBD1; abundance: NA; CDR3aa: CATSRVASTGASYNEQFF; CDR3nt: TGTGCCACCAGCAGAGTGGCGTCTACAGGGGCCTCCTACAATGAGCAGTTCTTC
v_gene: TRBV6-1; j_gene: TRBJ1-2; d_gene: NA; abundance: NA; CDR3aa: CASSEIGTARHYGYTF; CDR3nt: TGTGCCAGCAGTGAAATTGGTACAGCAAGGCACTATGGCTACACCTTC
v_gene: TRBV5-1; j_gene: TRBJ1-4; d_gene: TRBD1; abundance: once; CDR3aa: CASRYRTGANEKLFF; CDR3nt: TGCGCCAGCCGATATAGGACAGGGGCTAATGAAAAACTGTTTTTT
v_gene: TRBV30; j_gene: TRBJ1-5; d_gene: NA; abundance: few; CDR3aa: CAWTSGRRGNQPQHF; CDR3nt: TGTGCCTGGACGTCGGGCAGGAGGGGGAATCAGCCCCAGCATTTT
v_gene: TRBV28; j_gene: TRBJ1-5; d_gene: TRBD1; abundance: NA; CDR3aa: CASSFRGPQPQHF; CDR3nt: TGTGCCAGCAGTTTCAGGGGGCCTCAGCCCCAGCATTTT
v_gene: TRBV30; j_gene: TRBJ2-2; d_gene: TRBD2; abundance: few; CDR3aa: CAWSGRLASGELFF; CDR3nt: TGTGCCTGGAGTGGCCGACTAGCGTCTGGGGAGCTGTTTTTT
v_gene: TRBV6-6; j_gene: TRBJ1-2; d_gene: NA; abundance: NA; CDR3aa: CASSLSGRRANYGYTF; CDR3nt: TGTGCCAGCAGTCTATCGGGACGCCGGGCTAACTATGGCTACACCTTC
v_gene: TRBV29-1; j_gene: TRBJ1-2; d_gene: NA; abundance: once; CDR3aa: CSGRGASDYGYTF; CDR3nt: TGCAGCGGCAGAGGAGCGTCGGACTATGGCTACACCTTC
v_gene: TRBV29-1; j_gene: TRBJ1-5; d_gene: NA; abundance: NA; CDR3aa: CSEGHSYSNQPQHF; CDR3nt: TGCAGCGAGGGACATTCCTATAGCAATCAGCCCCAGCATTTT
v_gene: TRBV30; j_gene: TRBJ2-2; d_gene: NA; abundance: NA; CDR3aa: CAWSAIWGSTGELFF; CDR3nt: TGTGCCTGGAGTGCCATTTGGGGTAGCACCGGGGAGCTGTTTTTT
v_gene: TRBV11-2; j_gene: TRBJ2-5; d_gene: TRBD1; abundance: NA; CDR3aa: CASSLVTGEQETQYF; CDR3nt: TGTGCCAGCAGCTTAGTCACAGGGGAACAAGAGACCCAGTACTTC
v_gene: TRBV9; j_gene: TRBJ1-2; d_gene: TRBD1; abundance: few; CDR3aa: CASSPTDRENYGYTF; CDR3nt: TGTGCCAGCAGCCCTACAGACAGGGAAAACTATGGCTACACCTTC
v_gene: TRBV14; j_gene: TRBJ1-5; d_gene: NA; abundance: NA; CDR3aa: CASSPYGQGLDQPQHF; CDR3nt: TGTGCCAGCAGCCCCTACGGGCAGGGATTAGATCAGCCCCAGCATTTT